The rows below give T cell receptor beta chains drawn from one sample of a study. TCRdb redid the calling of the 5' RACE reads with MiXCR, one entry per CDR3 protein. The table records 7,000 to 9,500 distinct CDR3 sequences, approximately 46% of them present only once. The sequenced sample consisted of Tregs sorted from a lymph node. These receptors were taken from a female donor with breast cancer. Each CDR3 is given with its conserved first and last residue.

cdr3_length: 15
v_call: TRBV5-1
cdr3_aa: CASSLNGKVYTEAFF

cdr3_length: 12
v_call: TRBV30
cdr3_aa: CAWSGTTDTQYF

cdr3_length: 15
v_call: TRBV6-1
cdr3_aa: CASSEDSPGYYGYTF

cdr3_length: 14
v_call: TRBV12-3/TRBV12-4
cdr3_aa: CASSPSERSYEQYF

cdr3_length: 14
v_call: TRBV9
cdr3_aa: CANNRGQRVNEQFF

cdr3_length: 11
v_call: TRBV7-9
cdr3_aa: CASSWDREQFF

cdr3_length: 16
v_call: TRBV11-2
cdr3_aa: CASSLLGQGSQETQYF

cdr3_length: 15
v_call: TRBV29-1
cdr3_aa: CSVAIWRGSSYEQYF

cdr3_length: 14
v_call: TRBV9
cdr3_aa: CASSPGQGTYEQYF

cdr3_length: 16
v_call: TRBV5-6
cdr3_aa: CASSSAVTEANYGYTF

cdr3_length: 15
v_call: TRBV15
cdr3_aa: CATSRVPIGANVLTF

cdr3_length: 19
v_call: TRBV4-1
cdr3_aa: CASSQEPPAGQTSTDTQYF

cdr3_length: 16
v_call: TRBV12-3/TRBV12-4
cdr3_aa: CASSSPGQGFPDTQYF

cdr3_length: 15
v_call: TRBV7-6
cdr3_aa: CASSLGTSGELEQFF

cdr3_length: 11
v_call: TRBV12-3/TRBV12-4
cdr3_aa: CASSKNTEAFF

cdr3_length: 17
v_call: TRBV7-9
cdr3_aa: CASSSDVRGGVYNEQFF

cdr3_length: 14
v_call: TRBV6-5
cdr3_aa: CASRLRRGPDTQYF

cdr3_length: 17
v_call: TRBV9
cdr3_aa: CASSARGGSGVADTQYF

cdr3_length: 15
v_call: TRBV10-2
cdr3_aa: CASSESGAWDQPQHF

cdr3_length: 18
v_call: TRBV6-5
cdr3_aa: CASSSLNAQGPSYNEQLF

cdr3_length: 17
v_call: TRBV4-1
cdr3_aa: CASSQAPLEQGLNEQFF

cdr3_length: 15
v_call: TRBV15
cdr3_aa: CATSNPGTGGSEQYF

cdr3_length: 17
v_call: TRBV2
cdr3_aa: CASSEVDRFYSNQPQHF

cdr3_length: 15
v_call: TRBV5-1
cdr3_aa: CASSLVGGPENEQFF

cdr3_length: 14
v_call: TRBV6-5
cdr3_aa: CASSPWQGGTEAFF

cdr3_length: 15
v_call: TRBV20-1
cdr3_aa: CSASRFEGMNTEAFF

cdr3_length: 14
v_call: TRBV4-1
cdr3_aa: CASSQTVTNYGYTF

cdr3_length: 14
v_call: TRBV6-1
cdr3_aa: CASRGNRWNTEAFF

cdr3_length: 13
v_call: TRBV15
cdr3_aa: CATRADSYQPQHF

cdr3_length: 16
v_call: TRBV9
cdr3_aa: CASSLGVKRVDTEAFF

cdr3_length: 15
v_call: TRBV4-1
cdr3_aa: CASSQDTGGPDEQFF

cdr3_length: 14
v_call: TRBV4-1
cdr3_aa: CASSLSGGAYEQYF

cdr3_length: 15
v_call: TRBV6-1
cdr3_aa: CASSQGTGTDTEAFF

cdr3_length: 16
v_call: TRBV12-3/TRBV12-4
cdr3_aa: CASSPTGQLEAETQYF

cdr3_length: 15
v_call: TRBV12-3/TRBV12-4
cdr3_aa: CASSLGDTITDTQYF

cdr3_length: 14
v_call: TRBV6-5
cdr3_aa: CASSYGGVGSPLHF

cdr3_length: 14
v_call: TRBV5-6
cdr3_aa: CASSLFPRMDEQYF

cdr3_length: 11
v_call: TRBV5-1
cdr3_aa: CASSSGGEQYF

cdr3_length: 12
v_call: TRBV7-9
cdr3_aa: CASSFQRETQYF

cdr3_length: 15
v_call: TRBV7-9
cdr3_aa: CASSPFAGRMDTQYF

cdr3_length: 14
v_call: TRBV5-1
cdr3_aa: CASSLVAGFYEQYF

cdr3_length: 17
v_call: TRBV7-3
cdr3_aa: CASSYGQGGSGANVLTF